Given below is one T cell receptor beta chain in context. Using immunoSEQ multiplex PCR, the repertoire was profiled, and TCRdb retains in-frame clones only, with some absent. Among approximately 470,000 clones listed, around 90% were seen once. V was pared by 3 bases and J by 9 bases, with 15 bases between. Germline V CDR1 and CDR2: KGHSH, LQKENI. The CDR3 contains 13 residues. The entry originates in a study of blood T cell repertoires in COVID-19. V is TRBV18 and J is TRBJ2-7; a possible D gene is TRBD1 (6 bases). Sequencing was carried out using PBMCs or T cells enriched from blood (not recorded which). The sequence was collected from a woman aged 18-35 years who had recovered from COVID-19. The CDR3 sequence: CASSPGQPMGQYF. The CDR3 DNA follows: TGTGCCAGCTCACCCGGACAGCCAATGGGGCAGTACTTC.